These 6 T cell receptor beta chains were sequenced from one sample in a study of blood T cell repertoires in COVID-19. TCRdb keeps only in-frame clones here, not all; method: immunoSEQ multiplex PCR. The data show some 62,000 clones, roughly nine tenths seen once. The sample taken for sequencing was peripheral blood. Source of these receptors: an older woman with COVID-19, enrolled during active disease.

The V and J genes are TRBV18 and TRBJ1-4; TRBD1 is a possible D gene (6 bases). The V gene's germline CDR1 is KGHSH and CDR2 LQKENI. The CDR3 runs to 15 residues. V lost 6 bases and J lost 5, with 16 bases in between. The CDR3 nucleotides read TGTGCCAGCTCGTTTGCAGGGGCCACGAATGAAAAACTGTTTTTT. This translates into CASSFAGATNEKLFF.

This clone was detected once. V gene TRBV27 combines with J gene TRBJ2-7; D possibly corresponds to TRBD1 (6 bases). This CDR3 has 14 amino acids. The V gene's germline CDR1 is MNHEY and CDR2 SMNVEV (reference sequence). V lost 6 bases to trimming and J lost 0 bases, with 12 bases between them. This chain's CDR3 is CASSRTVSSYEQYF. The CDR3 DNA follows: TGTGCCAGCAGCAGGACAGTGAGCTCCTACGAGCAGTACTTC.

This sequence joins TRBV27 and TRBJ1-2, with TRBD1 matching 12 bases. From germline, CDR1 is MNHEY and CDR2 SMNVEV (reference sequence). This CDR3 contains 14 residues. The V gene end was trimmed by 6 bases and the J gene end by 7 bases; junction bases not matched to a gene: 6. CDR3: CASSPGQGASGYTF. DNA for the CDR3: TGTGCCAGCAGCCCGGGACAGGGGGCCTCTGGCTACACCTTC.

The rearrangement links TRBV4-3 to TRBJ1-2; 9 bases are a match to TRBD1. The CDR3 runs to 17 residues. The J segment lost 2 bases and the V segment lost 3 bases, leaving 10 bases of the junction unmatched. Germline CDR1 is LGHNA and CDR2 is YSLEER. CDR3 residues: CASSQVSGQGKNYGYTF. The DNA for the CDR3 is TGCGCCAGCAGCCAGGTGTCGGGACAGGGAAAAAACTATGGCTACACCTTC.

The rearrangement joins TRBV19 to TRBJ2-1; a possible D gene is TRBD2 (5 bases). The CDR3 loop spans 15 amino acids. Germline lookup yields CDR1 LNHDA and CDR2 SQIVND (reference sequence). V lost 3 bases to trimming and J lost 0 bases, with 9 bases between them. Here the CDR3 reads CASSIGLLSYNEQFF. The CDR3, as DNA: TGTGCCAGTAGTATCGGACTGCTCTCCTACAATGAGCAGTTCTTC.

The count of this clone is one. The chain uses TRBV7-3 and TRBJ2-1, with 11 bases lining up with TRBD1. CDR3 length: 15 amino acids. Trimming cost V 5 bases and J 9 bases; bases outside gene matches: 9. The germline CDR1 and CDR2 sequences are SGHTA and FQGTGA. CDR3 bases: TGTGCCAGCAGCCCTCCCAGGACAGGGGGCGGTGAGCAGTTCTTC. This translates into CASSPPRTGGGEQFF.